This T cell receptor beta chain emerged from a study of Graves' ophthalmopathy and Graves' hyperthyroidism. Study findings and constraints: Blood was where most expanded thyroid clonotypes above 0.001 frequency also turned up.

Researchers classed hyperthyroidism as stable given no ophthalmopathy within 18 months of follow-up. Physicians reached a diagnosis by relying on clinical symptoms, serum thyroxine, TRAb, thyroid ultrasound and orbital computed tomography. Of note for this clonotype: The antigen is not known.

Amplification of TCR beta CDR3 regions used RNA transcripts. Second-round multiplex PCR came after a first-round RT-PCR that employed HTBI primers. TCRdb analysed the multiplex PCR reads with MiXCR anew, one entry per CDR3 protein. The data hold about 620,000 distinct CDR3 sequences, with 22% observed a single time. The CDR3 spans 14 residues. Germline-derived CDR1 and CDR2 are MNHEY and SVGAGI. V lost 1 base, J lost 6 bases, and 9 bases lay in between. V and J are TRBV6-5 and TRBJ2-2; tentative D call: TRBD2 (6 bases). The clonotype comes from a woman younger than 35 with stable Graves' hyperthyroidism. Some clones in this sample may be carry-over from other donors' samples. Sequencing was performed on peripheral blood. For the CDR3, the DNA is TGTGCCAGCAGTTACTTCGGGGGAGCCGGGGAGCTGTTTTTT. Its protein product is CASSYFGGAGELFF.